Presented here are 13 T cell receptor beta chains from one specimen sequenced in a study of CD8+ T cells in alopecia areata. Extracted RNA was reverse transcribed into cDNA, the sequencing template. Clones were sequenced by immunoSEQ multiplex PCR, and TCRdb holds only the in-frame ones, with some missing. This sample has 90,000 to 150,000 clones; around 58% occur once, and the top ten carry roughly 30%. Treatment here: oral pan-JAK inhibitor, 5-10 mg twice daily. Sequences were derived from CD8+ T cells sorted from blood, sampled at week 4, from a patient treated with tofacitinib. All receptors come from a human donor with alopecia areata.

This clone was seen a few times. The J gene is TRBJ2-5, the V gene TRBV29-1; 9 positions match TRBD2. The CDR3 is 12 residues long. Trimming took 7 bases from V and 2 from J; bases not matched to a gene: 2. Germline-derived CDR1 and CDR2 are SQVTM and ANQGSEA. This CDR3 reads CSAAGGQETQYF. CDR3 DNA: TGCAGCGCGGCGGGGGGGCAAGAGACCCAGTACTTC. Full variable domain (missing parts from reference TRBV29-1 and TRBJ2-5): SAVISQKPSRDICQRGTSLTIQCQVDSQVTMMFWYRQQPGQSLTLIATANQGSEATYESGFVIDKFPISRPNLTFSTLTVSNMSPEDSSIYLCSAAGGQETQYFGPGTRLLVL.

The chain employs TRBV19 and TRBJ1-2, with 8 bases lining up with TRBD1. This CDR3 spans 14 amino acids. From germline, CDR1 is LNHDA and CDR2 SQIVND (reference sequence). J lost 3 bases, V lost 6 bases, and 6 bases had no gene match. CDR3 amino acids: CASSPGTGDYGYTF. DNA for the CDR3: TGTGCCAGTAGCCCCGGGACAGGCGACTATGGCTACACCTTC.

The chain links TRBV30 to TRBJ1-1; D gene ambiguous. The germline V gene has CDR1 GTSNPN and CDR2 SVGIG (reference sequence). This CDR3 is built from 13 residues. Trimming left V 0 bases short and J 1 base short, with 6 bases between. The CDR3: CAWSVGRNTEAFF. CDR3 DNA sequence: TGTGCCTGGAGTGTAGGGAGGAACACTGAAGCTTTCTTT.

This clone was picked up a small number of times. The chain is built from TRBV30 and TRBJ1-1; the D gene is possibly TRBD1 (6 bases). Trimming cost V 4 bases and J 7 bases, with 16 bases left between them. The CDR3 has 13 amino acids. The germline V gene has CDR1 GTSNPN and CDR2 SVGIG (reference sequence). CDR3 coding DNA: TGTGCCTGGACTTTACAGGGAGCAGTTGAAGCTTTCTTT. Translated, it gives CAWTLQGAVEAFF.

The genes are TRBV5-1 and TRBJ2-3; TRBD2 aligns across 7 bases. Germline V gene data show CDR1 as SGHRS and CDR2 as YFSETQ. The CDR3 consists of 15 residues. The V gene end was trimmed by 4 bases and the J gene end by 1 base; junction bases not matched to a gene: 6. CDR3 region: CASSVYAGGTDTQYF. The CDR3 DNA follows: TGCGCCAGCAGCGTCTACGCGGGGGGCACAGATACGCAGTATTTT.

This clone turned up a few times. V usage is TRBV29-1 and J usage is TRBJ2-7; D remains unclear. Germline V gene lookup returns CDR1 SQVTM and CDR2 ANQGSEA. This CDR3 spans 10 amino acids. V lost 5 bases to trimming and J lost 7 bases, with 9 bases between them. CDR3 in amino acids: CSVRSEEQYF. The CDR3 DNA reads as TGCAGCGTTCGGAGTGAGGAGCAGTACTTC.

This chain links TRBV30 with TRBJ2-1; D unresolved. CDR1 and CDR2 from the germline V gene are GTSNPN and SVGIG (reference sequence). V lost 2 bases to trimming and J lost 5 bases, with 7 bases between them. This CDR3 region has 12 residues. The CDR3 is CAWSFQDNEQFF. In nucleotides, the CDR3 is TGTGCCTGGAGTTTTCAGGACAATGAGCAGTTCTTC.

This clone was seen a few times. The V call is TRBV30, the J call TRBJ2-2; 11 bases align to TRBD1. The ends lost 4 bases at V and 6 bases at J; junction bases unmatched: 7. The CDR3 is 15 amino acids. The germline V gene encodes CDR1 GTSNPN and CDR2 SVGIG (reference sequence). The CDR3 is CAWNLRDRGAGELFF. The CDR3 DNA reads TGTGCCTGGAACCTCCGGGACAGGGGGGCCGGGGAGCTGTTTTTT.

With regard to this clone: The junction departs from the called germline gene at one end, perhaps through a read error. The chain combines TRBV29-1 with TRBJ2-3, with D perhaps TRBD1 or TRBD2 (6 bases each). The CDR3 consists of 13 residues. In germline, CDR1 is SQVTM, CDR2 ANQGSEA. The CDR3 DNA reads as TGCAGCGTCGAAGGGGGGAATACAGATACGCAGTATTTT. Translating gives CSVEGGNTDTQYF.

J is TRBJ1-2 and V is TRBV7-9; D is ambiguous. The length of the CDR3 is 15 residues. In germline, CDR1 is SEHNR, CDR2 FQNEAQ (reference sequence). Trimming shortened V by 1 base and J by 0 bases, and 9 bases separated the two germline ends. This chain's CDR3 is CASSLVPGANYGYTF. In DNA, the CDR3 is TGTGCCAGCAGCTTAGTACCCGGGGCTAACTATGGCTACACCTTC.

The CDR3 reads CAIETPYYYEQYF. The DNA of the CDR3 is TGTGCCATCGAAACCCCTTATTACTACGAGCAGTACTTC. The chain carries TRBV27 and TRBJ2-7; no definite D call. The germline V gene has CDR1 MNHEY and CDR2 SMNVEV (reference sequence). The CDR3 covers 13 residues. V was cut by 10 bases and J by 3 bases, with 16 bases left in between.

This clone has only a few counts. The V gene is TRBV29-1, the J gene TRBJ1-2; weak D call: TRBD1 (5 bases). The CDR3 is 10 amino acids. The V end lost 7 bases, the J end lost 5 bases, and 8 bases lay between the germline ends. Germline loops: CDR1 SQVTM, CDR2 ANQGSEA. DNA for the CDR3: TGCAGCGCCGACAGTTATGGCTACACCTTC. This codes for CSADSYGYTF.

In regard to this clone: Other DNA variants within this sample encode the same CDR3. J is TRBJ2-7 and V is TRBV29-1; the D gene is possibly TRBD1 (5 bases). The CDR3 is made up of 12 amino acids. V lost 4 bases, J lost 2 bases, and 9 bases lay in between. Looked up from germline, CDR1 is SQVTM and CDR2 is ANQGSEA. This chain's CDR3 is CSVATGTYEQYF. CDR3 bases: TGCAGCGTTGCCACAGGAACCTACGAGCAGTACTTC.